Listed below are T cell receptor beta chains from one sample, sequenced in a study of STAT5B mutations in CD4+ large granular lymphocyte leukemia. Clones were sequenced by immunoSEQ multiplex PCR, and TCRdb holds only the in-frame ones, with some missing. Seen here are about 32,000 clones, around four fifths observed once, and the top ten hold 4.4%. Source material: CD4+ T cells from blood buffy coats. The receptors stem from a human donor in good health. Each CDR3 is given without its conserved first and last residue. Fields, in order: J gene, V gene, D gene, CDR3 protein. A D gene is named only where the DNA matches it firmly.

J: TRBJ2-1; V: TRBV5-1; D: TRBD2; CDR3: ASSLASGILGNEQF
J: TRBJ2-2; V: TRBV19; D: .; CDR3: ASSMKGETGELF
J: TRBJ2-2; V: TRBV18; D: .; CDR3: ASSPTAGANTGELF
J: TRBJ2-1; V: TRBV10-3; D: TRBD2; CDR3: AISEAGTRSYNEQF
J: TRBJ2-7; V: TRBV28; D: TRBD1; CDR3: ASSLSTSPTDRGLEQY
J: TRBJ1-2; V: TRBV7-2; D: .; CDR3: ASSLATRPAQKSYT
J: TRBJ2-3; V: TRBV7-7; D: TRBD2; CDR3: ASSQGTSGDTDTQY
J: TRBJ2-6; V: TRBV7-2; D: TRBD1; CDR3: ASSVGLGTASSGANVLT
J: TRBJ2-7; V: TRBV28; D: .; CDR3: ASSTGSGEQY
J: TRBJ2-1; V: TRBV6-6; D: .; CDR3: ASGAMSYEQF
J: TRBJ2-1; V: TRBV10-3; D: TRBD1; CDR3: ATSTGDRFGEQF
J: TRBJ2-2; V: TRBV5-1; D: TRBD2; CDR3: ASKGLISDGELF
J: TRBJ1-3; V: TRBV7-2; D: .; CDR3: ASSQGYRPRTERTIY
J: TRBJ1-3; V: TRBV5-6; D: .; CDR3: ASSFRRRSGNTIY
J: TRBJ2-7; V: TRBV19; D: TRBD2; CDR3: ASSHPPSGTYEQY
J: TRBJ1-3; V: TRBV7-8; D: TRBD1; CDR3: ASTQRGDRASGNTIY
J: TRBJ2-7; V: TRBV10-3; D: TRBD2; CDR3: AISGRLAGGNEQY
J: TRBJ2-3; V: TRBV19; D: .; CDR3: ASNVGHTDTQY
J: TRBJ2-3; V: TRBV4-3; D: TRBD2; CDR3: ASSPLAGSITDTQY
J: TRBJ2-7; V: TRBV30; D: .; CDR3: AWSISYEQY
J: TRBJ2-1; V: TRBV6-1; D: TRBD1; CDR3: ASSEQGNEQF
J: TRBJ1-2; V: TRBV27; D: .; CDR3: ASSFRGAGYT
J: TRBJ2-5; V: TRBV5-1; D: .; CDR3: ASSTQETQY
J: .; V: TRBV7-3; D: .; CDR3: ASSPGGRDYEQY
J: TRBJ2-3; V: TRBV29-1; D: .; CDR3: SVLGAGRTDTQY
J: TRBJ1-6; V: TRBV2; D: .; CDR3: ASSAGGGTGNSPLH
J: TRBJ2-7; V: TRBV28; D: TRBD2; CDR3: ASSSGLAGGPYEQY
J: TRBJ1-2; V: TRBV19; D: .; CDR3: ASRRDRRYGYT
J: TRBJ1-4; V: TRBV2; D: .; CDR3: ASSGRANEKLF
J: TRBJ2-4; V: TRBV11-2; D: .; CDR3: ASSSRNRRNIQY
J: .; V: TRBV5-4; D: TRBD1; CDR3: ASRKQGSDEQY
J: TRBJ1-4; V: TRBV5-4; D: .; CDR3: ASSFSRSGAGDEKLF
J: TRBJ2-1; V: TRBV6-6; D: .; CDR3: ASSYSGAVGGNEQF
J: TRBJ1-1; V: TRBV28; D: .; CDR3: ASSPAVAPEAF
J: TRBJ2-1; V: TRBV4-1; D: .; CDR3: ASSQDPPASSYNEQF
J: TRBJ2-7; V: TRBV10-3; D: .; CDR3: AVRRGRYEQY
J: TRBJ1-5; V: TRBV28; D: TRBD1; CDR3: ASSLPGTGGLVQPQH
J: TRBJ2-1; V: TRBV2; D: .; CDR3: ASSAEVYNEQF
J: TRBJ2-5; V: TRBV19; D: TRBD1; CDR3: ASSSPYWGQKETQY
J: TRBJ2-2; V: TRBV7-8; D: .; CDR3: ASSFTTITGELF
J: TRBJ1-1; V: TRBV29-1; D: .; CDR3: SVEDLGNTEAF
J: TRBJ2-1; V: TRBV18; D: .; CDR3: ASSPGGGSFGEQF
J: TRBJ2-7; V: TRBV4-2; D: TRBD1; CDR3: ASSQEGDRGPKQY
J: TRBJ2-7; V: TRBV11-2; D: TRBD2; CDR3: ASSLASGRAKNVYEQY
J: TRBJ2-7; V: TRBV7-2; D: TRBD2; CDR3: ASSLWSSGYEQY
J: TRBJ2-5; V: TRBV5-4; D: TRBD1; CDR3: ASSRQGAVETQY
J: TRBJ2-7; V: TRBV7-8; D: TRBD2; CDR3: ASSRTSGSYEQY
J: TRBJ1-1; V: TRBV30; D: TRBD1; CDR3: ASQGQYTEAF
J: TRBJ1-5; V: TRBV19; D: .; CDR3: ASSSHWNQPQH
J: TRBJ1-2; V: TRBV10-2; D: .; CDR3: ASRNPSGYGYT
J: TRBJ2-3; V: TRBV6-5; D: TRBD2; CDR3: ASSRTSGREDTQY
J: TRBJ2-5; V: TRBV5-1; D: TRBD2; CDR3: ASSGGLAGETQY
J: TRBJ1-3; V: TRBV9; D: .; CDR3: ASSVARGRNTIY
J: TRBJ1-4; V: TRBV6-6; D: .; CDR3: ASQRGIGEKLF
J: TRBJ2-7; V: TRBV2; D: TRBD2; CDR3: ASSWTSGDTYEQY